The sequence of this TCR beta chain was determined in a study of T cell responses to AZD1222 COVID-19 vaccine. Study-level information: Second doses that came at about 4 or about 12 weeks were put together. General study findings and limits: With two AZD1222 doses given, Spike-specific TCR breadth and depth both rose.

Details on this clone: Its matching antigen is unknown.

Germline V CDR1 and CDR2: SGHAT, FQNNGV. The V gene lost 4 bases and the J gene lost 0 bases, with 12 bases spanning the gap. There are 15 residues in the CDR3. Using immunoSEQ multiplex PCR, the repertoire was profiled, and TCRdb retains in-frame clones only, with some absent. The sample consists of 90,000 to 150,000 clones, approximately 91% of them appearing once. Sample: peripheral blood, taken on day 0 of AZD1222 vaccination. The gene calls are TRBV11-2 and TRBJ1-2; possibly TRBD1 for D (6 bases). The sequence came from an adult in good health. The CDR3 is CASSSRGAPNYGYTF. In DNA form, the CDR3 reads TGTGCCAGCAGCTCTAGGGGGGCCCCTAACTATGGCTACACCTTC. The entire variable domain, with the rest obtained from reference TRBV11-2 and TRBJ1-2, is as follows: EAGVAQSPRYKIIEKRQSVAFWCNPISGHATLYWYQQILGQGPKLLIQFQNNGVVDDSQLPKDRFSAERLKGVDSTLKIQPAKLEDSAVYLCASSSRGAPNYGYTFGSGTRLTVV.